Shown below are 24 T cell receptor beta chains from a single sample sequenced in a study of CD8+CD57+ T cells in acquired aplastic anemia. Genomic DNA served as template for TCR beta VDJ and CDR3 profiling. TCRdb re-called the reads through MiXCR, storing one row per CDR3 protein. The table shows about 190,000 distinct CDR3 sequences, with less than 65% occurring only once. The sample was sorted CD4+, CD8+, or CD8+CD57+ T cells (not recorded which) from PBMCs. These receptor sequences come from a human donor in good health, serving as a control.

This clonotype was seen many times. V is TRBV12-3 or TRBV12-4 and J is TRBJ2-2, with D possibly being TRBD2 (6 bases). The V end lost 3 bases, the J end lost 5 bases, and 10 bases lay between the germline ends. The CDR3 sequence is 14 residues long. Here the CDR3 reads CASSLAGRTGELFF. DNA for the CDR3: TGTGCCAGCAGTTTGGCGGGGCGGACCGGGGAGCTGTTTTTT.

The table lists this clonotype with a few counts. This rearrangement joins TRBV15 to TRBJ1-4, with a possible D match to TRBD1 (5 bases). CDR1 and CDR2 (germline): LNHNV, YYDKDF (reference sequence). Trimming removed 3 bases at V and 0 bases at J, with 11 bases between. CDR3 size: 16 residues. CDR3 in amino acids: CATSSGHDATNEKLFF. CDR3 sequence (DNA): TGTGCCACCAGCAGCGGACACGACGCAACTAATGAAAAACTGTTTTTT.

In its sample, this clonotype was seen many times. The rearrangement links TRBV3-2 to TRBJ1-1; the tabulated D call, TRBD1, remains unverified against the DNA. TRBV3-2 is a documented pseudogene. This CDR3 has 16 amino acids. CDR3: CASSHTGSLMNTEAFF. CDR3 in DNA: TGTGCCAGCAGCCACACAGGATCCCTCATGAACACTGAAGCTTTCTTT.

This clonotype was observed a handful of times. The chain links TRBV7-6 to TRBJ1-1; D uncertain. V dropped 1 base and J dropped 7 bases, with 19 bases sitting between them. CDR1 and CDR2 from the germline V gene are SGHVS and FNYEAQ. The length of the CDR3 is 16 residues. The CDR3 DNA follows: TGTGCCAGCAGCTTAGAAGCGGGGATTCGTTCACGTGAAGCTTTCTTT. It is translated as CASSLEAGIRSREAFF.

This clonotype has ten or more counts. J is TRBJ1-5 and V is TRBV7-8; TRBD1 is a possible D gene (5 bases). Germline CDR1 is SGHVS and CDR2 is FQNEAQ. The CDR3 runs 16 residues. The germline V and J ends were trimmed by 5 bases and 2 bases, with 16 bases remaining between them. This CDR3 is CASSPSLGGGNQPQHF. In nucleotides, the CDR3 is TGTGCCAGCAGCCCGAGTCTGGGAGGGGGCAATCAGCCCCAGCATTTT. Combining the CDR3 with reference TRBV7-8 and TRBJ1-5 gives the whole variable domain GAGVSQSPRYKVAKRGQDVALRCDPISGHVSLFWYQQALGQGPEFLTYFQNEAQLDKSGLPSDRFFAERPEGSVSTLKIQRTQQEDSAVYLCASSPSLGGGNQPQHFGDGTRLSIL.

The chain carries TRBV20-1 and TRBJ1-5; a weak D match, TRBD1 (6 bases). Germline V lookup: CDR1 DFQATT, CDR2 SNEGSKA (reference sequence). V was shortened by 1 base and J by 11 bases, with 12 bases between the two germline ends. CDR3 size: 12 residues. Here the CDR3 reads CSARGRGWSQHF. The CDR3 coding sequence is TGCAGTGCTAGAGGCAGGGGATGGTCCCAGCATTTT.

About this clonotype itself: In this CDR3 the conserved last residue, phenylalanine or tryptophan, is missing, so a read error is likely. It is unclear where the CDR3 begins or ends on the DNA, so no DNA is shown, and the CDR3 is as TCRdb lists it. The chain combines TRBV5-5 with TRBJ1-6; the table's D gene call, TRBD1, was not cross checked with the DNA. Germline V gene data show CDR1 as SGHKS and CDR2 as YYEKEE (reference sequence). 9 amino acids form the CDR3, both terminal residues included. The chain's CDR3 is CASSHLGGI.

The count of this clonotype is one. This chain links TRBV29-1 with TRBJ2-1; D is ambiguous. The germline CDR1 and CDR2 sequences are SQVTM and ANQGSEA. The CDR3 loop spans 11 amino acids. The V end lost 3 bases, the J end lost 7 bases, and 7 bases lay between the germline ends. CDR3 nucleotides: TGCAGCGTTGATCCTGGAAATGAGCAGTTCTTC. Translating gives CSVDPGNEQFF.

This chain uses TRBV5-1 with TRBJ2-7; 9 nucleotides align to TRBD2. The DNA matches TRBJ2-4 better at its end, which makes the J call doubtful. CDR3 length: 14 amino acids. CDR1 and CDR2 from the germline V gene are SGHRS and YFSETQ. The CDR3 protein is CASSQRGAKDIQYF. As DNA, the CDR3 is TGCGCCAGCAGCCAGCGGGGGGCAAAGGACATTCAGTACTTC.

The chain employs TRBV6-5 and TRBJ2-7, with 9 bases aligning to TRBD1. This CDR3 is 17 amino acids long. With 8 bases clipped from V and 4 bases from J, the junction kept 18 bases outside the gene matches. The germline gives CDR1 MNHEY, CDR2 SVGAGI. CDR3 sequence: CASSPLGFGQGFYEQYF. The DNA of the CDR3 is TGTGCCAGCTCACCTCTCGGGTTCGGACAGGGGTTTTACGAGCAGTACTTC.

This clonotype was counted at least ten times. This chain links TRBV6-5 with TRBJ1-5; 7 nucleotides match TRBD1. Germline V CDR1 and CDR2: MNHEY, SVGAGI. The CDR3 has 15 amino acids. Trimming removed 6 bases from V and 4 bases from J; junction bases left unmatched: 9. The CDR3 nucleotides read TGTGCCAGCAGCCGCCACGGACAGGCTAATCAGCCCCAGCATTTT. It specifies CASSRHGQANQPQHF.

At least ten counts were recorded for this clonotype. The rearrangement joins TRBV11-3 to TRBJ2-5; 7 bases agree with TRBD2. V shed 1 base and J 1 base; nucleotides not matched to a gene: 9. The CDR3 totals 17 residues. CDR1 is SGHNT and CDR2 is YENEEA in the germline V gene. The CDR3 coding sequence is TGTGCCAGCAGCTTAGGGGGGGGTTCCGGCGGCCAAGAGACCCAGTACTTC. It codes for CASSLGGGSGGQETQYF.

The chain combines TRBV7-6 with TRBJ1-2, with TRBD1 matching over 8 bases. V lost 5 bases and J lost 6; bases outside the gene matches: 11. The CDR3 is 15 residues long. The germline V gene has CDR1 SGHVS and CDR2 FNYEAQ. The CDR3 spells CASSDKGQVFHGYTF. The CDR3 DNA follows: TGTGCCAGCAGCGATAAGGGACAGGTCTTCCATGGCTACACCTTC. The variable domain in full, with the rest retrieved from reference TRBV7-6 and TRBJ1-2, is GAGVSQSPRYKVTKRGQDVALRCDPISGHVSLYWYRQALGQGPEFLTYFNYEAQQDKSGLPNDRFSAERPEGSISTLTIQRTEQRDSAMYRCASSDKGQVFHGYTFGSGTRLTVV.

The rearrangement uses TRBV10-1 and TRBJ1-4; 11 positions match TRBD1. The CDR3 length is 15 residues. Per the germline V gene, CDR1 is WNHNN and CDR2 is SYGVQD (reference sequence). V shed 4 bases and J 6 bases; nucleotides not matched to a gene: 4. CDR3 bases: TGCGCCAGCAGTGCAGGGGGACAGGGGGATGAAAAACTGTTTTTT. Protein: CASSAGGQGDEKLFF.

Remarks on this clonotype: Since the CDR3 does not end with the conserved phenylalanine or tryptophan, this likely comes from a read error. The rearrangement joins TRBV2 to TRBJ1-6; D remains ambiguous. Germline V gene sequence: CDR1 SNHLY, CDR2 FYNNEI. V lost 6 bases and J lost 5, with 17 bases in between. The CDR3 sequence is 16 residues long. CDR3 protein: CASSLGFREDNSPLHL. The CDR3 nucleotides are TGTGCCAGCAGCTTGGGATTCCGGGAGGATAATTCACCCCTCCACCTT.

This clonotype was detected a few times. The J gene is TRBJ2-4, the V gene TRBV19; 15 nucleotides agree with TRBD2. CDR1 is LNHDA and CDR2 is SQIVND in the germline V gene (reference sequence). V gave up 2 bases and J gave up 1 base; unmatched junction bases: 6. CDR3 size: 19 residues. The CDR3 DNA follows: TGTGCCAGTAGTATAAAGGGACTAGCGGGGGGCGCGGCCAAAAACATTCAGTACTTC. Translated: CASSIKGLAGGAAKNIQYF.

The J gene is TRBJ1-3, the V gene TRBV7-6; TRBD1 matches 7 bases. The V gene end was trimmed by 6 bases and the J gene end by 5 bases; junction bases not matched to a gene: 7. This CDR3 is 14 amino acids long. Germline V gene data show CDR1 as SGHVS and CDR2 as FNYEAQ. CDR3 loop: CASSMTGRRNTIYF. The CDR3 coding sequence is TGTGCCAGCAGTATGACAGGGAGAAGAAACACCATATATTTT.

This clonotype has ten or more counts. The chain combines TRBV20-1 with TRBJ1-5; no clear D. The CDR3 has 13 residues. Between the trimmed V and J ends, which lost 2 bases and 1 base, there was a span of 6 bases. Germline CDR1 reads DFQATT; CDR2 reads SNEGSKA (reference sequence). The CDR3 loop reads CSARSPSNQPQHF. The CDR3 DNA follows: TGCAGTGCTAGATCCCCCAGCAATCAGCCCCAGCATTTT.

The chain combines TRBV19 with TRBJ1-2; 9 nucleotides line up with TRBD1. CDR3 size: 15 residues. In germline, CDR1 is LNHDA, CDR2 SQIVND (reference sequence). V was pared by 3 bases and J by 7 bases, with 9 bases of the junction left unmatched. The CDR3 spells CASSIQGQGTAGYTF. Written as DNA, the CDR3 is TGTGCCAGTAGTATCCAGGGACAGGGTACGGCTGGCTACACCTTC.

The chain recombines TRBV2 with TRBJ2-5; the D call may be TRBD1 or TRBD2 (5 bases each). This CDR3 region has 11 residues. Germline V CDR1 and CDR2: SNHLY, FYNNEI. Trimming pared 6 bases from V and 7 bases from J, leaving 9 bases between. The CDR3 DNA follows: TGTGCCAGCAGGGGGGACGCGACCCAGTACTTC. Its translation: CASRGDATQYF.

The CDR3 region has the DNA TGCGCCAGCAGCCCGCAACAGGGGGGAATCTACGAGCAGTACTTC. Its protein is CASSPQQGGIYEQYF. The chain joins TRBV4-3 to TRBJ2-7; TRBD1 matches at 8 bases. The CDR3 totals 15 residues. Trimming at V came to 4 bases and at J to 3 bases, leaving 8 bases not matched to a gene. Germline V lookup: CDR1 LGHNA, CDR2 YSLEER.

Regarding this clonotype: It may be a read error: a sequence one base away is much more abundant. The chain joins TRBV28 to TRBJ1-2; possible D gene TRBD1, 5 bases. Germline assignment: CDR1 MDHEN and CDR2 SYDVKM. The CDR3 totals 15 residues. The V and J ends lost 4 bases and 2 bases respectively, with 14 bases between them. This CDR3 reads CASSWQQVQNYGYTF. In nucleotides, the CDR3 is TGTGCCAGCAGTTGGCAACAGGTACAAAACTATGGCTACACCTTC.

This sequence joins TRBV12-3 or TRBV12-4 and TRBJ2-6; D not resolved. The length of the CDR3 is 13 residues. Trimming pared 3 bases from V and 4 bases from J, leaving 4 bases between. The chain's CDR3 is CASSFQGANVLTF. The CDR3 nucleotides read TGTGCCAGCAGTTTCCAGGGGGCCAACGTCCTGACTTTC.

In this sample, this clonotype turned up many times. The V call is TRBV15, the J call TRBJ1-3; 7 bases map to TRBD1. CDR1 is LNHNV, CDR2 YYDKDF, per germline (reference sequence). This CDR3 region has 17 residues. The V segment lost 1 base and the J segment 4 bases; nucleotides outside the gene matches: 10. The CDR3, as DNA: TGTGCCACCAGCAGAGTCGCTACACAGGGGTCGGGAAACACCATATATTTT. It is translated as CATSRVATQGSGNTIYF.